These 26 T cell receptor beta chains share one sample of origin, sequenced in a study of OX40 agonist ivuxolimab in advanced cancers. The repertoire was sequenced with immunoSEQ multiplex PCR; TCRdb's copy has only in-frame clones and lacks some. The data show some 59,000 clones, approximately 80% seen once. Specimen: CD4+ or CD8+ T cells sorted from blood, collected in a trial of the OX40 agonist ivuxolimab. These receptor sequences come from an adult with an advanced solid tumor such as melanoma, head and neck, liver or kidney cancer.

This chain links TRBV11-3 with TRBJ2-3; 7 bases map to TRBD2. From germline, CDR1 is SGHNT and CDR2 YENEEA. The V and J ends lost 3 bases and 1 base, in that order; junction bases with no gene match: 1. The CDR3 loop spans 14 amino acids. This chain's CDR3 is CASSLLAGTDTQYF. The CDR3 bases are TGTGCCAGCAGCTTGCTAGCGGGCACAGATACGCAGTATTTT.

The rearrangement uses TRBV11-2 and TRBJ2-4; D remains ambiguous. The CDR3 is 12 residues long. The V and J ends lost 5 bases and 0 bases respectively, with 2 bases between them. CDR1 and CDR2 from the germline V gene are SGHAT and FQNNGV. The CDR3 DNA is TGTGCCAGCAGCGTAGCCAAAAACATTCAGTACTTC. Protein product: CASSVAKNIQYF.

This clone was counted once. The chain recombines TRBV5-1 with TRBJ2-1; D is ambiguous. CDR3 length equals 16 residues. V dropped 4 bases and J dropped 3 bases, with 17 bases sitting between them. CDR1 SGHRS and CDR2 YFSETQ come from the germline V gene. This CDR3 reads CASSAGERPGYNEQFF. CDR3 sequence (DNA): TGCGCCAGCAGCGCCGGAGAAAGGCCAGGCTACAATGAGCAGTTCTTC.

About this clone: Within the sample, other DNA sequences also encode this same CDR3. The chain uses TRBV6-1 and TRBJ2-7, with 8 nucleotides matching TRBD2. V was clipped by 5 bases and J by 2 bases; unmatched bases: 5. This CDR3 has 14 amino acids. Germline V gene data show CDR1 as MNHNS and CDR2 as SASEGT. CDR3 protein: CASSRTSGTYEQYF. CDR3 coding DNA: TGTGCCAGCAGTCGAACTAGCGGAACCTACGAGCAGTACTTC.

This clone has only a few counts. The chain has TRBV11-2 and TRBJ2-2; 14 nucleotides align to TRBD2. This CDR3 region has 16 residues. Per germline, CDR1 SGHAT and CDR2 FQNNGV. The junction had 6 bases not matched to a gene; V was cut back by 4 bases and J by 8 bases. The chain's CDR3 is CASSSPGLAGGGELFF. The CDR3 DNA reads as TGTGCCAGCAGCTCCCCCGGACTAGCGGGAGGTGGGGAGCTGTTTTTT.

The chain recombines TRBV11-3 with TRBJ2-1; TRBD2 is a possible D gene (7 bases). The CDR3 runs to 14 residues. Germline loops: CDR1 SGHNT, CDR2 YENEEA. Deletions cut 4 bases from V and 9 bases from J, with 16 bases between. The CDR3 spells CASSSGLKGGEQFF. CDR3 bases: TGTGCCAGCAGCTCGGGACTAAAGGGGGGTGAGCAGTTCTTC.

The chain employs TRBV5-4 and TRBJ2-7, with D possibly matching TRBD2 (6 bases). CDR1 is SGHNT and CDR2 is YYREEE in the germline V gene (reference sequence). The CDR3 runs to 15 residues. Deletions cut 4 bases from V and 6 bases from J, with 20 bases between. The CDR3 spells CASSQDEIGGSEQYF. Written as DNA, the CDR3 is TGTGCCAGCAGCCAAGACGAGATAGGAGGGTCCGAGCAGTACTTC.

The chain employs TRBV11-1 and TRBJ1-1; D is undetermined. V lost 7 bases, J lost 0 bases, and 12 bases lay in between. Germline lookup yields CDR1 SGHAT and CDR2 FQDESV (reference sequence). This CDR3 region has 14 residues. The chain's CDR3 is CASKRVGMNTEAFF. CDR3 coding DNA: TGTGCCAGCAAAAGGGTTGGCATGAACACTGAAGCTTTCTTT.

V is TRBV19 and J is TRBJ2-5, with TRBD2 matching over 15 bases. The length of the CDR3 is 17 residues. The germline V gene encodes CDR1 LNHDA and CDR2 SQIVND (reference sequence). Losses at the gene ends were 1 base for V and 5 bases for J; bases not matched to a gene: 5. The CDR3 is CASSIAGLAGGGETQYF. CDR3 coding DNA: TGTGCCAGTAGTATAGCCGGACTAGCGGGAGGGGGGGAGACCCAGTACTTC.

V and J are TRBV5-6 and TRBJ1-1; D call uncertain. CDR3 length: 18 amino acids. In germline, CDR1 is SGHDT, CDR2 YYEEEE. With 1 base removed from V and 1 base from J, the gap between germline ends came to 20 bases. The chain's CDR3 is CASSLMDPVVRPNTEAFF. CDR3 bases: TGTGCCAGCAGCTTGATGGACCCTGTCGTGAGGCCGAACACTGAAGCTTTCTTT.

This clone was detected a few times. V is TRBV5-1 and J is TRBJ2-1, with D perhaps matching TRBD2 (6 bases). The CDR3 loop spans 17 amino acids. Per the germline V gene, CDR1 is SGHRS and CDR2 is YFSETQ. Trimming pared 4 bases from V and 4 bases from J, leaving 21 bases between. This CDR3 is CASSPGTSGSIYNEQFF. DNA for the CDR3: TGCGCCAGCAGCCCCGGGACTTCGGGGTCTATTTACAATGAGCAGTTCTTC.

The chain combines TRBV4-3 with TRBJ1-6, with 7 nucleotides matching TRBD1. Germline V lookup: CDR1 LGHNA, CDR2 YSLEER. The V and J ends lost 8 bases and 8 bases, in that order; junction bases with no gene match: 12. This CDR3 is 15 amino acids long. The CDR3 reads CASLPNRGRDSPLHF. CDR3 nucleotide sequence: TGCGCCAGCCTCCCCAACAGGGGTAGGGATTCACCCCTCCACTTT.

Written as DNA, the CDR3 is TGTGCCAGTAGTTCCCCGGGACTCCCTAGTGGCGGGGAGCTGTTTTTT. Amino acids: CASSSPGLPSGGELFF. This chain links TRBV19 with TRBJ2-2, with a weak D call TRBD2 (6 bases). Trimming left V 5 bases short and J 7 bases short, with 20 bases between. CDR1 and CDR2 from the germline V gene are LNHDA and SQIVND (reference sequence). The CDR3 consists of 16 residues. Supplemented by reference TRBV19 and TRBJ2-2, the full variable domain reads DGGITQSPKYLFRKEGQNVTLSCEQNLNHDAMYWYRQDPGQGLRLIYYSQIVNDFQKGDIAEGYSVSREKKESFPLTVTSAQKNPTAFYLCASSSPGLPSGGELFFGEGSRLTVL.

The chain is built from TRBV29-1 and TRBJ2-7, with 8 bases matching TRBD1. Trimming cost V 6 bases and J 6 bases; bases outside gene matches: 10. The CDR3 has 13 amino acids. Looked up from germline, CDR1 is SQVTM and CDR2 is ANQGSEA. The CDR3 coding sequence is TGCAGCGTCGATCGGACAGGGAATCTCGAGCAGTACTTC. Translated: CSVDRTGNLEQYF.

The rearrangement links TRBV7-2 to TRBJ1-6; TRBD1 aligns across 7 bases. Trimming at V came to 6 bases and at J to 7 bases, leaving 3 bases not matched to a gene. The CDR3 totals 13 residues. CDR1 is SGHTA and CDR2 is FQGNSA in the germline V gene. The CDR3 sequence is CASSAGGNSPLHF. The CDR3 DNA follows: TGTGCCAGCAGTGCAGGGGGAAATTCACCCCTCCACTTT.

The chain combines TRBV28 with TRBJ2-7; D is undetermined. Per the germline V gene, CDR1 is MDHEN and CDR2 is SYDVKM. The CDR3 contains 14 residues. V lost 7 bases and J lost 1, with 14 bases in between. The CDR3 sequence is CASIVRLGSYEQYF. CDR3 sequence (DNA): TGTGCCAGCATCGTGCGGTTGGGGTCCTACGAGCAGTACTTC.

J is TRBJ1-2 and V is TRBV28; D gene uncertain. The germline V gene encodes CDR1 MDHEN and CDR2 SYDVKM. Trimming stripped 3 bases from V and 0 bases from J, with 8 bases between. This CDR3 comprises 14 residues. CDR3 DNA sequence: TGTGCCAGCAGTTTCTCAATAGCTAACTATGGCTACACCTTC. As protein: CASSFSIANYGYTF.

The CDR3 nucleotides read TGTGCCAGCAGCGTATTCGGGACAGTTCAAGAGACCCAGTACTTC. Protein: CASSVFGTVQETQYF. V and J are TRBV9 and TRBJ2-5; 7 bases are a match to TRBD1. This CDR3 contains 15 residues. V dropped 1 base and J dropped 2; count of bases not matched to a gene: 5. In germline, CDR1 is SGDLS, CDR2 YYNGEE.

The V gene is TRBV6-5, the J gene TRBJ1-2; possible D gene TRBD1, 5 bases. V gave up 0 bases and J gave up 6 bases, with 11 bases separating them. Germline V lookup: CDR1 MNHEY, CDR2 SVGAGI. The CDR3 contains 14 residues. CDR3 protein: CASSYSRGGNGYTF. Written as DNA, the CDR3 is TGTGCCAGCAGTTACTCGAGGGGAGGCAATGGCTACACCTTC.

This rearrangement joins TRBV18 to TRBJ1-1; 9 bases align to TRBD1. CDR3 length: 15 amino acids. V shed 3 bases and J 4 bases; nucleotides not matched to a gene: 6. Germline V gives CDR1 KGHSH, CDR2 LQKENI. The CDR3 sequence is CASSPWEQGATEAFF. CDR3 bases: TGTGCCAGCTCACCTTGGGAACAGGGGGCCACTGAAGCTTTCTTT.

The chain recombines TRBV9 with TRBJ2-5; D possibly uses TRBD1 or TRBD2 (5 bases each). V dropped 3 bases and J dropped 1 base, with 13 bases sitting between them. The V gene's germline CDR1 is SGDLS and CDR2 YYNGEE. This CDR3 is built from 15 residues. Written as DNA, the CDR3 is TGTGCCAGCAGCGCAGGGACGGTCTTCCAAGAGACCCAGTACTTC. Its protein is CASSAGTVFQETQYF.

This CDR3 reads CASRPDRSQNEKLFF. The CDR3, as DNA: TGTGCCAGCAGACCGGACAGGAGCCAGAATGAAAAACTGTTTTTT. The V gene is TRBV6-6, the J gene TRBJ1-4; 7 bases agree with TRBD1. Germline CDR1 is MNHNY and CDR2 is SVGAGI (reference sequence). The CDR3 consists of 15 residues. With 6 bases clipped from V and 5 bases from J, the junction kept 9 bases outside the gene matches.

This clone was counted only a few times. The V call is TRBV19, the J call TRBJ2-3; D may be TRBD1 or TRBD2 (6 bases each). Trimming cost V 3 bases and J 4 bases, with 14 bases left between them. Germline CDR1 reads LNHDA; CDR2 reads SQIVND (reference sequence). CDR3 length equals 15 residues. CDR3 protein: CASSIYGGGSDTQYF. CDR3 DNA sequence: TGTGCCAGTAGTATTTACGGAGGGGGTTCAGATACGCAGTATTTT.

The chain uses TRBV5-1 and TRBJ2-1; 11 bases are a match to TRBD2. The V and J ends lost 4 bases and 4 bases, in that order; junction bases with no gene match: 4. The CDR3 consists of 15 residues. The germline CDR1 and CDR2 sequences are SGHRS and YFSETQ. The CDR3 DNA reads TGCGCCAGCAGCCTAGGGACTAGCGGTTACAATGAGCAGTTCTTC. Translated: CASSLGTSGYNEQFF.

This chain uses TRBV19 with TRBJ2-5, with D uncertain. Germline-derived CDR1 and CDR2 are LNHDA and SQIVND (reference sequence). This CDR3 spans 13 amino acids. The V and J ends lost 4 bases and 3 bases respectively, with 9 bases between them. Here the CDR3 reads CASSREREETQYF. The CDR3 DNA is TGTGCCAGTAGTAGGGAACGGGAAGAGACCCAGTACTTC.

The genes are TRBV25-1 and TRBJ2-7; 7 positions match TRBD1. V dropped 8 bases and J dropped 3; count of bases not matched to a gene: 10. There are 14 residues in the CDR3. Germline lookup yields CDR1 MGHDK and CDR2 SYGVNS. CDR3 amino acids: CASRRTGDHYEQYF. As DNA, the CDR3 is TGTGCCAGCCGTCGGACAGGTGACCACTACGAGCAGTACTTC.